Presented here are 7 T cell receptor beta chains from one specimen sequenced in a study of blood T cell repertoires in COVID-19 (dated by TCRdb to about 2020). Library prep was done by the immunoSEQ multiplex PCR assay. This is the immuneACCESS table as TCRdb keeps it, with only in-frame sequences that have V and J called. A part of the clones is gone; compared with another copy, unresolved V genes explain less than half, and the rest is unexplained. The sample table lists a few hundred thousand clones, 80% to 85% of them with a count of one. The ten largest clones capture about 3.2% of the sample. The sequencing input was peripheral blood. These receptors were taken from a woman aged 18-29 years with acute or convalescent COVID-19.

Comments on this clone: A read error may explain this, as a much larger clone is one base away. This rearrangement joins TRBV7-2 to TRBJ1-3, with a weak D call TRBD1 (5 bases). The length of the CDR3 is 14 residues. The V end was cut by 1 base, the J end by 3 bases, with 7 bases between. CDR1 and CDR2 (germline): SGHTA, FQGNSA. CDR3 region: CASSLGRDGNTIYF. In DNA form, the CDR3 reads TGTGCCAGCAGCTTAGGCAGGGATGGAAACACCATATATTTT. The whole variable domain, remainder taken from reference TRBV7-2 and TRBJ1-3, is GAGVSQSPSNKVTEKGKDVELRCDPISGHTALYWYRQSLGQGLEFLIYFQGNSAPDKSGLPSDRFSAERTGGSVSTLTIQRTQQEDSAVYLCASSLGRDGNTIYFGEGSWLTVV.

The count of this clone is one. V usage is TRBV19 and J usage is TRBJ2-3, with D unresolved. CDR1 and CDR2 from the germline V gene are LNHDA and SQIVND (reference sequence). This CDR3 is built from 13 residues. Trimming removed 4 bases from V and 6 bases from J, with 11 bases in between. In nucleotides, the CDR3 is TGTGCCAGTAGTAGTGAGGCAAGGGATACGCAGTATTTT. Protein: CASSSEARDTQYF.

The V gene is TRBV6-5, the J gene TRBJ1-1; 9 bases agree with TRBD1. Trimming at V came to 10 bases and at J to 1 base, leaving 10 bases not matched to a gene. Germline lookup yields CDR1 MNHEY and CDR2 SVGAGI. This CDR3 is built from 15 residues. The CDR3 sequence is CANRTGDHGNTEAFF. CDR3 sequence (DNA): TGTGCCAACAGGACAGGGGACCATGGGAACACTGAAGCTTTCTTT.

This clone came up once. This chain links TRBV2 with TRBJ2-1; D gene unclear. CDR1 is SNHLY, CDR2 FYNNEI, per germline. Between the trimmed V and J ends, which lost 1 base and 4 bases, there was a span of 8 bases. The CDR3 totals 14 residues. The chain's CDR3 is CASSEGSGYNEQFF. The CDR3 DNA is TGTGCCAGCAGTGAAGGTTCAGGTTACAATGAGCAGTTCTTC.

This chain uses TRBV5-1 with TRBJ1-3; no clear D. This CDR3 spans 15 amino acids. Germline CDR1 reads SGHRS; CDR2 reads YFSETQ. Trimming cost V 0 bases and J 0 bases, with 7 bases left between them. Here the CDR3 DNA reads TGCGCCAGCAGCTTGGCGGGAACCTCTGGAAACACCATATATTTT. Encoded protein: CASSLAGTSGNTIYF.

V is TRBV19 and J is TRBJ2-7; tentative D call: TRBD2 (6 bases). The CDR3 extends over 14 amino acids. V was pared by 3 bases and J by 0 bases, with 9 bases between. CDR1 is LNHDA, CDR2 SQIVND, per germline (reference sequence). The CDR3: CASSISGSSYEQYF. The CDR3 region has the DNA TGTGCCAGTAGTATTAGCGGTAGCTCCTACGAGCAGTACTTC.

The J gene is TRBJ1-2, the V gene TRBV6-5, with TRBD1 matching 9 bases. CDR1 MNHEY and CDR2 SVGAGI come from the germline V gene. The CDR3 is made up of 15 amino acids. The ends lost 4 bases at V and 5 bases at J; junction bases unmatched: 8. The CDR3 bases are TGTGCCAGCAGTTCAAACAGGGGGCAGAAGTATGGCTACACCTTC. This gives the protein CASSSNRGQKYGYTF.